Below, 21 T cell receptor beta chains from the same sample are listed, as sequenced in a study of control samples from healthy donors and cancer patients. Method: immunoSEQ multiplex PCR; TCRdb's copy keeps in-frame clones and lacks some. The table includes 110,000 to 150,000 clones, approximately 90% detected once. Material: blood. The receptor source for this set is a woman under 40 in good health.

This clone was observed a handful of times. The chain combines TRBV4-2 with TRBJ2-3; 12 bases map to TRBD2. CDR3 size: 17 residues. Germline CDR1 reads LGHNA; CDR2 reads YNFKEQ. The trim removed 5 bases at V and 6 bases at J, leaving 12 bases unmatched. CDR3: CASSFWDLAGGPDTQYF. The DNA of the CDR3 is TGTGCCAGCAGCTTTTGGGACCTAGCGGGAGGGCCGGATACGCAGTATTTT.

This rearrangement joins TRBV28 to TRBJ1-4; D perhaps matches TRBD1 (6 bases). The ends were cut back, 2 bases at V and 8 bases at J, with 15 bases in the middle. CDR1 and CDR2 from the germline V gene are MDHEN and SYDVKM. The CDR3 has 15 amino acids. DNA for the CDR3: TGTGCCAGCAGTTTAGGGGGACTGCAGGGGGAAAAACTGTTTTTT. This sequence encodes CASSLGGLQGEKLFF.

This chain joins TRBV7-2 and TRBJ1-1, with a possible D match to TRBD1 (6 bases). CDR1 SGHTA and CDR2 FQGNSA come from the germline V gene. Trimming shortened V by 4 bases and J by 5 bases, and 17 bases separated the two germline ends. The CDR3 runs 15 residues. Here the CDR3 reads CASSWRGVGGTEAFF. CDR3 DNA sequence: TGTGCCAGCAGCTGGAGGGGGGTGGGTGGTACTGAAGCTTTCTTT.

This rearrangement joins TRBV5-1 to TRBJ2-1; 9 positions agree with TRBD2. Germline V CDR1 and CDR2: SGHRS, YFSETQ. CDR3 length: 17 amino acids. The V segment lost 1 base and the J segment 5 bases; nucleotides outside the gene matches: 10. Here the CDR3 DNA reads TGCGCCAGCAGCTTGTGGGGTAGCGGGAGTGCAGACAATGAGCAGTTCTTC. As protein: CASSLWGSGSADNEQFF.

The chain recombines TRBV30 with TRBJ2-3; no firm D call. Germline values: CDR1 GTSNPN, CDR2 SVGIG (reference sequence). This CDR3 is 11 amino acids long. Trimming took 5 bases from V and 9 from J, leaving 12 bases between them. The CDR3 bases are TGTGCCTGGGCCTACGAGTTGACGCAGTATTTT. Protein: CAWAYELTQYF.

The J gene is TRBJ2-1, the V gene TRBV4-2; D gene uncertain. The germline gives CDR1 LGHNA, CDR2 YNFKEQ. V was clipped by 4 bases and J by 8 bases, with 21 bases between them. CDR3 length: 16 residues. In DNA form, the CDR3 reads TGTGCCAGCAGCCTGATGCGGCCAGGTGGGTCCGATGAGCAGTTCTTC. This sequence encodes CASSLMRPGGSDEQFF.

The chain couples TRBV5-1 to TRBJ1-1; D remains ambiguous. V was pared by 6 bases and J by 0 bases, with 15 bases between. Germline V gene lookup returns CDR1 SGHRS and CDR2 YFSETQ. This CDR3 is built from 15 residues. CDR3 nucleotide sequence: TGCGCCAGCATGCCCGGGTCAGAATTGAACACTGAAGCTTTCTTT. This encodes CASMPGSELNTEAFF. Full variable domain (outside the CDR3, taken from reference TRBV5-1 and TRBJ1-1): KAGVTQTPRYLIKTRGQQVTLSCSPISGHRSVSWYQQTPGQGLQFLFEYFSETQRNKGNFPGRFSGRQFSNSRSEMNVSTLELGDSALYLCASMPGSELNTEAFFGQGTRLTVV.

The chain recombines TRBV30 with TRBJ1-1; 7 nucleotides align to TRBD1. Germline CDR1 reads GTSNPN; CDR2 reads SVGIG (reference sequence). After removal of 5 bases from V and 5 bases from J, the junction contained 11 bases not matched to a gene. The CDR3 runs 14 residues. CDR3 DNA sequence: TGTGCCTGGGCCATTCTTGACAGGGCGACTGAAGCTTTCTTT. This translates into CAWAILDRATEAFF.

The genes are TRBV10-1 and TRBJ1-5; D not certain. CDR1 is WNHNN and CDR2 is SYGVQD in the germline V gene (reference sequence). This CDR3 spans 15 amino acids. The V end was cut by 3 bases, the J end by 4 bases, with 13 bases between. CDR3 nucleotides: TGCGCCAGCAGTGACAAGTGGGAAGGAAATCAGCCCCAGCATTTT. It translates to CASSDKWEGNQPQHF.

This chain joins TRBV13 and TRBJ2-7; 9 nucleotides match TRBD1. J was trimmed by 5 bases and V by 1 base; bases with no gene match: 12. The CDR3 is 17 residues long. Germline values: CDR1 PRHDT, CDR2 FYEKMQ (reference sequence). CDR3 sequence reads: CASSLDIVGQGSNEQYF. As DNA, the CDR3 is TGTGCCAGCAGCTTAGATATTGTGGGACAGGGATCGAACGAGCAGTACTTC.

The chain carries TRBV5-1 and TRBJ2-1, with a tentative D call TRBD2 (6 bases). The CDR3 is 17 residues long. V was cut by 3 bases and J by 8 bases, with 24 bases left in between. Germline V CDR1 and CDR2: SGHRS, YFSETQ. The CDR3 DNA is TGCGCCAGCAGCTGGGCTCTCCGGACGGGAGCGGAAGATGAGCAGTTCTTC. Amino acid sequence: CASSWALRTGAEDEQFF.

The J gene is TRBJ1-1, the V gene TRBV28; 8 bases match TRBD1. This CDR3 spans 16 amino acids. Germline V gives CDR1 MDHEN, CDR2 SYDVKM. Trimming cost V 3 bases and J 3 bases; bases outside gene matches: 9. CDR3 residues: CASSFGLTGGDTEAFF. The CDR3 bases are TGTGCCAGCAGTTTCGGCCTTACAGGGGGGGACACTGAAGCTTTCTTT.

This chain links TRBV7-2 with TRBJ2-1, with TRBD1 matching over 9 bases. The germline V gene has CDR1 SGHTA and CDR2 FQGNSA. CDR3 length equals 17 residues. V lost 0 bases, J lost 10 bases, and 13 bases stayed unmatched. The CDR3 reads CASSLAVGTGFVREQFF. In DNA, the CDR3 is TGTGCCAGCAGCTTAGCCGTTGGGACAGGGTTTGTCCGGGAGCAGTTCTTC.

The chain carries TRBV5-6 and TRBJ1-2; TRBD1 matches 8 bases. CDR1 is SGHDT, CDR2 YYEEEE, per germline. The CDR3 is made up of 15 amino acids. V trimming: 1 base; J trimming: 5 bases; junction bases outside the gene matches: 7. The CDR3 is CASSLITGTGYGYTF. The CDR3 DNA sequence: TGTGCCAGCAGCTTGATTACCGGGACAGGATATGGCTACACCTTC.

The V and J genes are TRBV5-4 and TRBJ2-3, with a weak D call TRBD2 (5 bases). CDR1 is SGHNT, CDR2 YYREEE, per germline (reference sequence). The CDR3 loop spans 15 amino acids. Trimming left V 1 base short and J 1 base short, with 10 bases between. The CDR3 DNA reads as TGTGCCAGCAGCTTGCAGCTAGCTGGCACAGATACGCAGTATTTT. Amino acid sequence: CASSLQLAGTDTQYF.

The chain has TRBV5-1 and TRBJ1-6; no reliable D call. This CDR3 region has 13 residues. The germline CDR1 and CDR2 sequences are SGHRS and YFSETQ. V was clipped by 0 bases and J by 8 bases, with 6 bases between them. In DNA, the CDR3 is TGCGCCAGCAGCTTGGTGCTTGATTCACCCCTCCACTTT. It specifies CASSLVLDSPLHF.

The chain combines TRBV5-4 with TRBJ1-1; D is unclear. This CDR3 has 14 amino acids. Trimming took off 0 bases at V and 4 bases at J, with 10 bases between the two ends. Germline CDR1 is SGHNT and CDR2 is YYREEE (reference sequence). CDR3 region: CASSLGGVSTEAFF. In DNA form, the CDR3 reads TGTGCCAGCAGCTTGGGGGGAGTTAGCACTGAAGCTTTCTTT.

The chain recombines TRBV29-1 with TRBJ2-1, with no clear D. The CDR3 contains 14 residues. Germline CDR1 SQVTM, CDR2 ANQGSEA. V lost 2 bases to trimming and J lost 4 bases, with 12 bases between them. CDR3 amino acids: CSVEFGSYYNEQFF. CDR3 DNA sequence: TGCAGCGTTGAATTCGGGTCGTATTACAATGAGCAGTTCTTC.

This chain uses TRBV2 with TRBJ2-2; D call uncertain. Germline V gives CDR1 SNHLY, CDR2 FYNNEI. V was shortened by 3 bases and J by 2 bases, with 10 bases between the two germline ends. The CDR3 contains 15 residues. The CDR3 sequence: CASSDGFSNTGELFF. For the CDR3, the DNA is TGTGCCAGCAGTGACGGTTTCTCAAACACCGGGGAGCTGTTTTTT.

The genes are TRBV19 and TRBJ1-1; TRBD1 agrees at 11 bases. From germline, CDR1 is LNHDA and CDR2 SQIVND (reference sequence). The CDR3 is 16 residues long. J was trimmed by 4 bases and V by 7 bases; bases with no gene match: 11. CDR3 sequence: CASKRTGGGEGTEAFF. CDR3 coding DNA: TGTGCCAGTAAAAGGACAGGGGGCGGTGAGGGCACTGAAGCTTTCTTT.

Only a few counts were recorded for this clone. V is TRBV6-1 and J is TRBJ1-5; tentative D call: TRBD1 (5 bases). The CDR3 contains 15 residues. CDR1 MNHNS and CDR2 SASEGT come from the germline V gene. Trimming shortened V by 2 bases and J by 3 bases, and 11 bases separated the two germline ends. CDR3 DNA sequence: TGTGCCAGCAGTGAAACTCCCGGACACAATCAGCCCCAGCATTTT. Its translation: CASSETPGHNQPQHF.